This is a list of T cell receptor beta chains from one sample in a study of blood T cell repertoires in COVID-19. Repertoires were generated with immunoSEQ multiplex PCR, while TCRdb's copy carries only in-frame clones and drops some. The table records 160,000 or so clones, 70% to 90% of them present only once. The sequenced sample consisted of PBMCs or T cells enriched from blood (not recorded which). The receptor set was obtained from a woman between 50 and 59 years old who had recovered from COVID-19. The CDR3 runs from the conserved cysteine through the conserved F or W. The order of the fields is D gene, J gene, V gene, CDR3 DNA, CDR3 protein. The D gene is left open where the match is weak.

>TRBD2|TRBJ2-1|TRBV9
TGTGCCAGCAGCACCCCCATGCGGGGGGCTTATGAGCAGTTCTTC
CASSTPMRGAYEQFF
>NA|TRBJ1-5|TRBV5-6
TGTGCCAGCAGCTTGTCCGGGTTCAGTCAGCCCCAGCATTTT
CASSLSGFSQPQHF
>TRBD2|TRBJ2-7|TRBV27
TGTGCCAGCAGTCGAACACCGGGACTAGTGTCCTACGAGCAGTACTTC
CASSRTPGLVSYEQYF
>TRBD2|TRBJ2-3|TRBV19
TGTGCCAGTAGTCCACTAGCGGGGGGGCGAACAGATACGCAGTATTTT
CASSPLAGGRTDTQYF
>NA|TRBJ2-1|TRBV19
TGTGCCAGTAGTGAAAGGACGTGGGGGGACAATGAGCAGTTCTTC
CASSERTWGDNEQFF
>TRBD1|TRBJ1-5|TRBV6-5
TGTGCCAGCATTAACAGGGGAGGTCAGCCCCAGCATTTT
CASINRGGQPQHF
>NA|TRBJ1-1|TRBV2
TGTGCCAGGGTGACAGGCGACACTGAAGCTTTCTTT
CARVTGDTEAFF
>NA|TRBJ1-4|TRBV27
TGTGCCAGCAGTTCCCGGGGGTACCAAAATGAAAAACTGTTTTTT
CASSSRGYQNEKLFF
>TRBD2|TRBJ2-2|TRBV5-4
TGTGCCAGCAGCCCCCGGGCGGGGGGGGACACCGGGGAGCTGTTTTTT
CASSPRAGGDTGELFF
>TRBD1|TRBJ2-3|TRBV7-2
TGTGCCAGCAGCCTTAATACAGGGGGCACAGATACGCAGTATTTT
CASSLNTGGTDTQYF
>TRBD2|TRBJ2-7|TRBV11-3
TGTGCCAGCAGCGAGAAGGGACTAGCCGGCGAGCAGTACTTC
CASSEKGLAGEQYF
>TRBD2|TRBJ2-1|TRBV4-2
TGTGCCAGCAGCCAAATCAGCGGGGGGAGCTACAATGAGCAGTTCTTC
CASSQISGGSYNEQFF
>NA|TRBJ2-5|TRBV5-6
TGTGCCAGCAGCTTGGGGGGAAAGGGCGGGGAGACCCAGTACTTC
CASSLGGKGGETQYF
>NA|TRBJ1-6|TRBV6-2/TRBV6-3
TGTGCCAGCAGTTACTCACCGGGAGAGGTTTATTCACCCCTCCACTTT
CASSYSPGEVYSPLHF
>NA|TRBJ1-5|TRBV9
TGTGCCAGCAGCGTAGATGAGAGTCAGCCCCAGCATTTT
CASSVDESQPQHF
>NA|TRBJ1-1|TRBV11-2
TGTGCCAGCAGCTGGAGGGACGGACGGAACACTGAAGCTTTCTTT
CASSWRDGRNTEAFF
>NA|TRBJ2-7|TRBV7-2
TGTGCCAGCAGCTTAGACGGGGTTTCCTACGAGCAGTACTTC
CASSLDGVSYEQYF
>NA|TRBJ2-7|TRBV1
TGCACCAGCAGCCAACCCTCCACCCCCACTAGCGGACCCGAGTTCCCCCATATTGGCGAGCAGTACTTC
CTSSQPSTPTSGPEFPHIGEQYF
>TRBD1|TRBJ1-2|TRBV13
TGTGCCAGCAGCCCCGCTCGGACAGGGCCGGGCTATGGCTACACCTTC
CASSPARTGPGYGYTF
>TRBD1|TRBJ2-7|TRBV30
TGTGCCTGGAGTGAGACAGGGGGCCTTCCCTACGAGCAGTACTTC
CAWSETGGLPYEQYF
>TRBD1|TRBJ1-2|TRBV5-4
TGTGCCAGCAGCTTGACAGGGGGAGGAAACTATGGCTACACCTTC
CASSLTGGGNYGYTF
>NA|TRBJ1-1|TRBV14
TGTGCCAGCAGCCAAGGGGCTGACACTGAAGCTTTCTTT
CASSQGADTEAFF